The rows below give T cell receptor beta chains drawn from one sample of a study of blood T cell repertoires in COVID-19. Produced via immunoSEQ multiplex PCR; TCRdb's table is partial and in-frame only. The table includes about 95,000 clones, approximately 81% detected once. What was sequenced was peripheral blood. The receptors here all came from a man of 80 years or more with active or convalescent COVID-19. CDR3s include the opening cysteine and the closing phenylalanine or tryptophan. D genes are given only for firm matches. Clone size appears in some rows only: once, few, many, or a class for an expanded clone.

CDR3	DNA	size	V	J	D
CASSYSSGASPLHF	TGTGCCAGCAGTTACAGCAGTGGGGCTTCACCCCTCCACTTT	NA	TRBV25-1	TRBJ1-6	NA
CSVSRGRKAFF	TGCAGCGTCTCAAGGGGCAGAAAAGCTTTCTTT	few	TRBV29-1	TRBJ1-1	NA
CASSPSRTGSGDEQYF	TGTGCCAGTAGTCCCTCCCGGACAGGGTCGGGCGACGAGCAGTACTTC	once	TRBV19	TRBJ2-7	TRBD1
CASSLRQGAGYTF	TGCGCCAGCAGCCTTCGACAGGGTGCGGGCTACACCTTC	NA	TRBV5-1	TRBJ1-2	TRBD1
CASSQSSLRETQYF	TGCGCCAGCAGCCAATCGTCACTGCGAGAGACCCAGTACTTC	NA	TRBV4-1	TRBJ2-5	NA
CASSIVPDWTGELFF	TGTGCCAGTAGTATAGTGCCGGACTGGACCGGGGAGCTGTTTTTT	NA	TRBV19	TRBJ2-2	NA
CASSPDTGGASGELFF	TGTGCCAGCTCACCAGACACAGGGGGCGCGAGCGGGGAGCTGTTTTTT	few	TRBV18	TRBJ2-2	TRBD1
CASSQDLAPDTQYF	TGTGCCAGCAGCCAAGATCTCGCGCCGGATACGCAGTATTTT	NA	TRBV14	TRBJ2-3	NA
CASSLEGETYNEQFF	TGTGCCAGCAGTTTAGAGGGGGAGACCTACAATGAGCAGTTCTTC	few	TRBV27	TRBJ2-1	NA
CASSPRSQGSLTDTQYF	TGTGCCAGCTCACCACGCTCACAGGGGAGTTTAACAGATACGCAGTATTTT	NA	TRBV18	TRBJ2-3	TRBD1
CASLGLAGETQYF	TGTGCCAGCCTTGGACTAGCGGGAGAGACCCAGTACTTC	NA	TRBV2	TRBJ2-5	TRBD2
CASSRVWNTEAFF	TGTGCCAGCAGCAGGGTATGGAACACTGAAGCTTTCTTT	NA	TRBV27	TRBJ1-1	NA
CATSRDRNSINSPLHF	TGTGCCACCAGCAGAGATCGTAACAGTATTAATTCACCCCTCCACTTT	NA	TRBV15	TRBJ1-6	NA
CASSPQGPHEQYF	TGTGCCAGCAGCCCACAGGGGCCCCACGAGCAGTACTTC	NA	TRBV6-6	TRBJ2-7	TRBD1
CATQGPRDRGLRGYGYTF	TGTGCCACCCAAGGCCCCCGGGACAGGGGTCTTAGGGGCTATGGCTACACCTTC	NA	TRBV24-1	TRBJ1-2	TRBD1
CASLRHGATNEKLFF	TGTGCCAGCCTTCGCCACGGGGCAACTAATGAAAAACTGTTTTTT	once	TRBV28	TRBJ1-4	NA
CASSRDRYNEQFF	TGTGCCAGCAGCCGCGACAGATACAATGAGCAGTTCTTC	once	TRBV7-9	TRBJ2-1	NA
CVRSLSGTGGSFYGYTF	TGTGTCAGAAGCTTATCTGGGACAGGGGGTTCTTTCTATGGCTACACCTTC	NA	TRBV7-5	TRBJ1-2	NA
CASSIPLEVEKLFF	TGTGCCAGTAGTATCCCCCTGGAGGTTGAAAAACTGTTTTTT	NA	TRBV19	TRBJ1-4	NA
CASSQGSTAPSSMRYTF	TGCGCCAGCAGCCAAGGATCAACAGCCCCGAGTTCTATGCGCTACACCTTC	NA	TRBV4-1	TRBJ1-2	NA
CASSLRRDSSGANVLTF	TGCGCCAGCAGCTTGAGGCGGGACAGTTCGGGGGCCAACGTCCTGACTTTC	few	TRBV5-1	TRBJ2-6	NA
CASTPTGTVYGYTF	TGTGCCAGCACTCCCACCGGGACAGTCTATGGCTACACCTTC	NA	TRBV6-5	TRBJ1-2	TRBD1
CASSPMTSGIRDTQYF	TGTGCCAGTAGTCCAATGACTAGCGGGATTAGGGATACGCAGTATTTT	once	TRBV19	TRBJ2-3	TRBD2
CASSLSGQGPHEQYF	TGCGCCAGCAGCCTATCGGGACAGGGTCCCCACGAGCAGTACTTC	NA	TRBV5-1	TRBJ2-7	TRBD1
CASSATGAEKLFF	TGTGCCAGTTCCGCGACAGGGGCTGAAAAACTGTTTTTT	NA	TRBV19	TRBJ1-4	TRBD1
CASSQNRLSSYNEQFF	TGCGCCAGCAGTCAGAACAGGCTGAGCTCCTACAATGAGCAGTTCTTC	NA	TRBV23-1	TRBJ2-1	NA
CSVAVDRGNQPQHF	TGCAGCGTTGCCGTTGACAGGGGAAATCAGCCCCAGCATTTT	NA	TRBV29-1	TRBJ1-5	TRBD1
CATSNRGQGGAGELFF	TGTGCCACCTCAAACAGAGGACAGGGAGGTGCCGGGGAGCTGTTTTTT	NA	TRBV24-1	TRBJ2-2	TRBD1
CASSSGPQSSGNTIYF	TGTGCCAGCAGTTCTGGGCCGCAGAGCTCTGGAAACACCATATATTTT	NA	TRBV6-5	TRBJ1-3	NA
CASFGGGTNEKLFF	TGTGCCTCGTTCGGTGGCGGGACTAATGAAAAACTGTTTTTT	NA	TRBV19	TRBJ1-4	NA
CASSFVGSPGNTIYF	TGTGCCAGCAGCTTCGTGGGGAGCCCTGGAAACACCATATATTTT	NA	TRBV7-9	TRBJ1-3	NA
CASSQEPRGGAGELFF	TGCGCCAGCAGCCAAGAGCCTCGGGGAGGGGCCGGGGAGCTGTTTTTT	many	TRBV4-3	TRBJ2-2	TRBD2
CASSFRTSGGINEQYF	TGTGCCAGCAGTTTTCGGACTAGCGGGGGTATCAACGAGCAGTACTTC	NA	TRBV28	TRBJ2-7	TRBD2
CASSAGGGQQYF	TGCGCCAGCAGCGCGGGGGGGGGCCAGCAGTACTTC	once	TRBV4-3	TRBJ2-7	TRBD2
CASSRDRAQETQYF	TGCGCCAGCAGTCGGGACAGGGCGCAAGAGACCCAGTACTTC	NA	TRBV5-1	TRBJ2-5	TRBD1
CASSSVAVEQYF	TGTGCCAGCAGTTCCGTCGCGGTCGAGCAGTACTTC	few	TRBV12-3/TRBV12-4	TRBJ2-7	NA
CASSPGKKQPQHF	TGTGCCAGTAGCCCAGGGAAGAAACAGCCCCAGCATTTT	NA	TRBV19	TRBJ1-5	NA
CASSLGLAGVWQYF	TGCGCCAGCAGCTTGGGACTAGCGGGGGTGTGGCAGTACTTC	NA	TRBV5-1	TRBJ2-7	TRBD2
CASSLTGGRGAFF	TGTGCCAGCAGTTTGACAGGGGGCCGGGGAGCTTTCTTT	NA	TRBV28	TRBJ1-1	TRBD1
CSVRTGWGTEAFF	TGCAGCGTGCGGACAGGGTGGGGCACTGAAGCTTTCTTT	NA	TRBV29-1	TRBJ1-1	TRBD1
CASSLAGRGEAFF	TGTGCCAGCAGCTTAGCCGGAAGGGGGGAAGCTTTCTTT	NA	TRBV7-8	TRBJ1-1	NA
CASSLATRVGEKLFF	TGTGCCAGCAGCTTAGCGACCAGGGTCGGGGAAAAACTGTTTTTT	few	TRBV7-2	TRBJ1-4	NA
CASSPDRLTGELFF	TGTGCCAGCAGTCCGGACAGGCTCACCGGGGAGCTGTTTTTT	NA	TRBV6-2/TRBV6-3	TRBJ2-2	TRBD1
CASSPQLYEQYF	TGTGCCAGCTCTCCACAGCTATACGAGCAGTACTTC	NA	TRBV18	TRBJ2-7	NA
CAISVSGDLAEKLFF	TGTGCCATCAGTGTTTCGGGGGATCTTGCGGAAAAACTGTTTTTT	NA	TRBV10-3	TRBJ1-4	NA
CASSPRRGSQETQYF	TGTGCCAGCAGCCCCAGACGGGGATCTCAAGAGACCCAGTACTTC	NA	TRBV3-1/TRBV3-2	TRBJ2-5	NA
CASSTRDTDQPQHF	TGTGCCAGCAGTACCCGGGACACAGATCAGCCCCAGCATTTT	once	TRBV6-5	TRBJ1-5	NA
CASSPGGGNYGYTF	TGTGCCAGCAGCCCCGGGGGAGGTAACTATGGCTACACCTTC	few	TRBV7-2	TRBJ1-2	NA
CASSTSTGSSYEQYF	TGTGCCAGTAGTACCTCGACAGGAAGCTCCTACGAGCAGTACTTC	NA	TRBV19	TRBJ2-7	NA
CASSFLAGATDTQYF	TGCGCCAGCAGCTTCTTAGCGGGGGCCACAGATACGCAGTATTTT	NA	TRBV5-1	TRBJ2-3	TRBD2
CASSPNSYEQYF	TGTGCCAGTAGCCCCAACTCTTACGAGCAGTACTTC	NA	TRBV19	TRBJ2-7	NA
CASSFGDTEAFF	TGTGCCAGCAGCTTCGGAGACACTGAAGCTTTCTTT	NA	TRBV7-9	TRBJ1-1	NA
CASSLAGVGEQYF	TGTGCCAGCAGCTTAGCAGGGGTGGGCGAGCAGTACTTC	NA	TRBV7-9	TRBJ2-7	NA